A selection of T cell receptor beta chains follows, all from one sample in a study of cytomegalovirus exposure and HLA in healthy donors. Some clones are missing from TCRdb's copy, which holds only in-frame ones; the method was immunoSEQ multiplex PCR. The sample yields around 100,000 clones, 67% seen once. What was sequenced was PBMCs. The receptors were sampled from a man aged 18 to 30 in good health and CMV-seropositive. CDR3s include the opening cysteine and the closing phenylalanine or tryptophan. D genes are given only for firm matches. A row's size may be missing; if present it is once, few, many or a size class.

D gene: .; clone size: .; V gene: TRBV6-5; J gene: TRBJ2-2; CDR3 protein: CASSVVSNTGELFF; CDR3 DNA: TGTGCCAGTAGTGTCGTTTCGAACACCGGGGAGCTGTTTTTT
D gene: TRBD2; clone size: once; V gene: TRBV7-9; J gene: TRBJ2-1; CDR3 protein: CASSSGLAGGSYNEQFF; CDR3 DNA: TGTGCCAGCAGCTCGGGACTAGCGGGGGGCTCCTACAATGAGCAGTTCTTC
D gene: .; clone size: .; V gene: TRBV6-1; J gene: TRBJ2-2; CDR3 protein: CASSPTSRVNGELFF; CDR3 DNA: TGTGCCAGCAGCCCGACCAGCCGGGTCAACGGGGAGCTGTTTTTT
D gene: .; clone size: .; V gene: TRBV28; J gene: TRBJ2-4; CDR3 protein: CASNPTGEVKNIQYF; CDR3 DNA: TGTGCCAGCAACCCTACAGGGGAGGTCAAAAACATTCAGTACTTC
D gene: .; clone size: few; V gene: TRBV9; J gene: TRBJ1-1; CDR3 protein: CASSVVGGLEAFF; CDR3 DNA: TGTGCCAGCAGCGTAGTCGGGGGGCTTGAAGCTTTCTTT
D gene: .; clone size: .; V gene: TRBV20-1; J gene: TRBJ1-5; CDR3 protein: CSASHETQHF; CDR3 DNA: TGCAGTGCCTCGCACGAGACCCAGCATTTT
D gene: .; clone size: .; V gene: TRBV9; J gene: TRBJ2-3; CDR3 protein: CASSVVPPGKDTQYF; CDR3 DNA: TGTGCCAGCAGCGTAGTCCCACCGGGAAAAGATACGCAGTATTTT
D gene: TRBD1; clone size: .; V gene: TRBV28; J gene: TRBJ1-2; CDR3 protein: CASSQPTGGNYGYTF; CDR3 DNA: TGTGCCAGCAGTCAACCGACAGGGGGAAACTATGGCTACACCTTC
D gene: .; clone size: .; V gene: TRBV4-1; J gene: TRBJ1-5; CDR3 protein: CASSPLVGDRGNQPQHF; CDR3 DNA: TGCGCCAGCAGCCCCCTTGTCGGGGATAGAGGCAATCAGCCCCAGCATTTT
D gene: .; clone size: .; V gene: TRBV6-5; J gene: TRBJ2-2; CDR3 protein: CASSKKQVNTGELFF; CDR3 DNA: TGTGCCAGCAGCAAGAAACAGGTGAACACCGGGGAGCTGTTTTTT
D gene: TRBD1; clone size: .; V gene: TRBV5-6; J gene: TRBJ2-7; CDR3 protein: CASSLRGGAVYEQYF; CDR3 DNA: TGTGCCAGCAGCTTGCGAGGGGGCGCCGTCTACGAGCAGTACTTC
D gene: .; clone size: .; V gene: TRBV6-1; J gene: TRBJ2-7; CDR3 protein: CASAPRTQSYEQYF; CDR3 DNA: TGTGCCAGCGCCCCCCGGACTCAATCCTACGAGCAGTACTTC
D gene: .; clone size: .; V gene: TRBV7-3; J gene: TRBJ2-3; CDR3 protein: CASSSQGSTDTQYF; CDR3 DNA: TGTGCCAGCAGCTCGCAGGGTAGCACAGATACGCAGTATTTT
D gene: .; clone size: once; V gene: TRBV28; J gene: TRBJ2-5; CDR3 protein: CASSLPGRGETQYF; CDR3 DNA: TGTGCCAGCAGTTTACCAGGCCGGGGAGAGACCCAGTACTTC
D gene: TRBD1; clone size: .; V gene: TRBV15; J gene: TRBJ1-6; CDR3 protein: CATSRDRDSSPLHF; CDR3 DNA: TGTGCCACCAGCAGGGACAGGGATAGTTCACCCCTCCACTTT
D gene: TRBD1; clone size: .; V gene: TRBV6-1; J gene: TRBJ2-7; CDR3 protein: CASSTRQGSEQYF; CDR3 DNA: TGTGCCAGCAGTACCCGACAGGGGAGTGAGCAGTACTTC
D gene: .; clone size: .; V gene: TRBV28; J gene: TRBJ1-5; CDR3 protein: CASSLTGGNQPQHF; CDR3 DNA: TGTGCCAGCAGTCTCACGGGGGGCAATCAGCCCCAGCATTTT
D gene: .; clone size: .; V gene: TRBV28; J gene: TRBJ1-5; CDR3 protein: CASSLVGQGRNQPQHF; CDR3 DNA: TGTGCCAGCAGTTTAGTTGGGCAGGGGCGCAATCAGCCCCAGCATTTT
D gene: TRBD1; clone size: .; V gene: TRBV6-4; J gene: TRBJ1-5; CDR3 protein: CASSQGERVDQPQHF; CDR3 DNA: TGTGCCAGCAGCCAGGGGGAAAGAGTCGATCAGCCCCAGCATTTT
D gene: TRBD1; clone size: .; V gene: TRBV2; J gene: TRBJ1-5; CDR3 protein: CASSPGTALLNQPQHF; CDR3 DNA: TGTGCCAGCAGTCCCGGGACAGCCCTACTCAATCAGCCCCAGCATTTT
D gene: TRBD1; clone size: .; V gene: TRBV6-1; J gene: TRBJ1-6; CDR3 protein: CASSVDRANSPLHF; CDR3 DNA: TGTGCCAGCAGCGTCGACAGGGCCAATTCACCCCTCCACTTT
D gene: TRBD2; clone size: .; V gene: TRBV9; J gene: TRBJ2-5; CDR3 protein: CASSVGTSGEETQYF; CDR3 DNA: TGTGCCAGCAGCGTAGGAACTAGCGGGGAAGAGACCCAGTACTTC
D gene: .; clone size: once; V gene: TRBV5-4; J gene: TRBJ2-2; CDR3 protein: CASRPTATNTGELFF; CDR3 DNA: TGTGCCAGCAGACCGACAGCCACGAACACCGGGGAGCTGTTTTTT
D gene: TRBD1; clone size: .; V gene: TRBV27; J gene: TRBJ2-7; CDR3 protein: CASSLRRTGAYEQYF; CDR3 DNA: TGTGCCAGCAGTTTAAGGAGGACAGGGGCCTACGAGCAGTACTTC
D gene: TRBD2; clone size: .; V gene: TRBV4-1; J gene: TRBJ2-5; CDR3 protein: CASSQVAGVGETQYF; CDR3 DNA: TGCGCCAGCAGCCAAGTGGCGGGGGTCGGAGAGACCCAGTACTTC
D gene: TRBD1; clone size: once; V gene: TRBV5-4; J gene: TRBJ1-2; CDR3 protein: CASSWGTGGYGYTF; CDR3 DNA: TGTGCCAGCAGCTGGGGGACAGGGGGCTATGGCTACACCTTC
D gene: .; clone size: .; V gene: TRBV5-1; J gene: TRBJ1-4; CDR3 protein: CASSLAFVGHGEKLFF; CDR3 DNA: TGCGCCAGCAGCTTGGCCTTTGTGGGACACGGGGAAAAACTGTTTTTT
D gene: .; clone size: .; V gene: TRBV11-2; J gene: TRBJ1-1; CDR3 protein: CASSFPGLGRTEAFF; CDR3 DNA: TGTGCCAGCAGCTTTCCGGGACTAGGTCGGACTGAAGCTTTCTTT
D gene: TRBD2; clone size: .; V gene: TRBV2; J gene: TRBJ2-5; CDR3 protein: CASSELGAGGLETQYF; CDR3 DNA: TGTGCCAGCAGTGAACTTGGAGCGGGGGGGCTTGAGACCCAGTACTTC
D gene: TRBD1; clone size: few; V gene: TRBV27; J gene: TRBJ2-1; CDR3 protein: CASSPGIGTGGFF; CDR3 DNA: TGTGCCAGCAGTCCGGGAATTGGGACAGGAGGCTTCTTC
D gene: TRBD1; clone size: few; V gene: TRBV6-6; J gene: TRBJ1-2; CDR3 protein: CASSPGQYGYTF; CDR3 DNA: TGTGCCAGCAGTCCGGGACAGTATGGCTACACCTTC
D gene: TRBD1; clone size: once; V gene: TRBV7-3; J gene: TRBJ1-1; CDR3 protein: CASRQGMNTEAFF; CDR3 DNA: TGTGCCAGCAGACAGGGGATGAACACTGAAGCTTTCTTT
D gene: TRBD2; clone size: .; V gene: TRBV2; J gene: TRBJ2-5; CDR3 protein: CASRRVGGGARETQYF; CDR3 DNA: TGTGCCAGCAGGCGAGTAGGCGGGGGGGCAAGAGAGACCCAGTACTTC
D gene: .; clone size: .; V gene: TRBV29-1; J gene: TRBJ1-1; CDR3 protein: CSALAPLNTEAFF; CDR3 DNA: TGCAGCGCCTTGGCCCCTTTGAACACTGAAGCTTTCTTT
D gene: TRBD1; clone size: .; V gene: TRBV4-1; J gene: TRBJ1-1; CDR3 protein: CASSQVSGTGGTEAFF; CDR3 DNA: TGCGCCAGCAGCCAAGTATCTGGGACAGGAGGGACTGAAGCTTTCTTT
D gene: .; clone size: .; V gene: TRBV15; J gene: TRBJ2-2; CDR3 protein: CATSRDSVNTGELFF; CDR3 DNA: TGTGCCACCAGCAGAGATTCTGTGAACACCGGGGAGCTGTTTTTT
D gene: .; clone size: few; V gene: TRBV19; J gene: TRBJ2-7; CDR3 protein: CASAGFSYEQYF; CDR3 DNA: TGTGCCAGTGCGGGGTTCTCCTACGAGCAGTACTTC
D gene: .; clone size: .; V gene: TRBV5-1; J gene: TRBJ1-2; CDR3 protein: CASSYGGPTYYGYTF; CDR3 DNA: TGCGCCAGCAGCTATGGGGGCCCAACTTACTATGGCTACACCTTC
D gene: .; clone size: .; V gene: TRBV7-3; J gene: TRBJ2-2; CDR3 protein: CASSSEPSTGELFF; CDR3 DNA: TGTGCCAGCAGCTCCGAGCCGTCGACCGGGGAGCTGTTTTTT
D gene: TRBD1; clone size: .; V gene: TRBV19; J gene: TRBJ1-6; CDR3 protein: CATKSTGDNSPLHF; CDR3 DNA: TGTGCCACCAAGTCGACAGGGGATAATTCACCCCTCCACTTT
D gene: TRBD1; clone size: .; V gene: TRBV5-1; J gene: TRBJ1-1; CDR3 protein: CASSPWGQTNTEAFF; CDR3 DNA: TGCGCCAGCAGCCCCTGGGGACAGACGAACACTGAAGCTTTCTTT
D gene: TRBD1; clone size: .; V gene: TRBV9; J gene: TRBJ1-2; CDR3 protein: CASSAILQGWGANYGYTF; CDR3 DNA: TGTGCCAGCAGCGCCATTCTACAGGGGTGGGGGGCTAACTATGGCTACACCTTC
D gene: .; clone size: few; V gene: TRBV2; J gene: TRBJ2-5; CDR3 protein: CASRKGQHQETQYF; CDR3 DNA: TGTGCCAGCAGGAAAGGACAGCACCAAGAGACCCAGTACTTC
D gene: .; clone size: few; V gene: TRBV18; J gene: TRBJ1-4; CDR3 protein: CASSLRQPTNEKLFF; CDR3 DNA: TGTGCCAGCTCACTCAGACAGCCAACTAATGAAAAACTGTTTTTT
D gene: TRBD2; clone size: .; V gene: TRBV7-2; J gene: TRBJ2-1; CDR3 protein: CASSWTGTSGGARVNEQFF; CDR3 DNA: TGTGCCAGCAGCTGGACCGGGACTAGCGGGGGGGCCAGGGTGAATGAGCAGTTCTTC
D gene: .; clone size: .; V gene: TRBV7-7; J gene: TRBJ2-7; CDR3 protein: CASSLAGGPQDEQYF; CDR3 DNA: TGTGCCAGCAGCTTAGCGGGGGGGCCCCAGGACGAGCAGTACTTC
D gene: TRBD1; clone size: .; V gene: TRBV27; J gene: TRBJ1-2; CDR3 protein: CASSPSGTGRYGYTF; CDR3 DNA: TGTGCCAGCAGTCCATCCGGGACAGGGAGATATGGCTACACCTTC
D gene: TRBD2; clone size: few; V gene: TRBV11-3; J gene: TRBJ2-5; CDR3 protein: CASSLGEGQETQYF; CDR3 DNA: TGTGCCAGCAGCCTGGGGGAGGGGCAAGAGACCCAGTACTTC
D gene: .; clone size: .; V gene: TRBV2; J gene: TRBJ1-2; CDR3 protein: CASRDSTRGYTF; CDR3 DNA: TGTGCCAGCAGAGACAGTACTCGTGGCTACACCTTC
D gene: .; clone size: .; V gene: TRBV6-5; J gene: TRBJ2-7; CDR3 protein: CASSYTSNEQYF; CDR3 DNA: TGTGCCAGCAGTTACACCTCTAACGAGCAGTACTTC
D gene: .; clone size: few; V gene: TRBV7-9; J gene: TRBJ2-2; CDR3 protein: CASSLEQVVYTGELFF; CDR3 DNA: TGTGCCAGCAGCTTAGAGCAAGTGGTATACACCGGGGAGCTGTTTTTT
D gene: .; clone size: .; V gene: TRBV9; J gene: TRBJ2-3; CDR3 protein: CASSVVGGTQYF; CDR3 DNA: TGTGCCAGCAGCGTAGTGGGGGGTACGCAGTATTTT